The clone carrying this T cell receptor (beta chain) was counted only a few times. Its antigen is currently unknown. The data originate from a study of shared clonotypes between healthy human individuals. Study-wide findings and caveats: It was observed that about 5% of naive CD4 clonotypes were shared across a handful of donors.

This CDR3 has 13 amino acids. Per the germline V gene, CDR1 is SEHNR and CDR2 is FQNEAQ (reference sequence). V gave up 0 bases and J gave up 6 bases, with 6 bases separating them. In the authors' workflow: Junction-only immunoSEQ sequences carried no quality scores, so filtering differed. Assay: immunoSEQ multiplex PCR; the TCRdb copy retains only in-frame clones and omits some. D and trimming were read from the DNA, whereas the V and J calls and clone size are those reported in that table. This sample has roughly 330,000 clones, with around 74% found just once. The clonotype originates from a man between 25 and 39 years old in good health. The rearrangement uses TRBV7-9 and TRBJ2-4; D is perhaps TRBD2 (5 bases). Specimen: memory CD4+ T cells sorted from blood. The subset denotes: CD45RA-negative fraction. CDR3 DNA: TGTGCCAGCAGCTTAGCTAGCGCAAACATTCAGTACTTC. Protein: CASSLASANIQYF.